This T cell receptor beta chain is from a study of CD8 T cells in ankylosing spondylitis. Study-level findings and limits: Reportedly, significant enrichment of disease-linked clones occurred in matched ankylosing spondylitis synovial fluid. Blood from ankylosing spondylitis patients appeared to carry a characteristic roughly 8-variant TCR beta motif. Researchers report that disease-linked clones proved CD8+ and relatively rare in peripheral blood.

The CDR3 consists of 12 residues. The V gene's germline CDR1 is LGHNA and CDR2 YNFKEQ. Trimming stripped 1 base from V and 9 bases from J, with 7 bases between. At least ten counts were recorded for this clonotype. Its antigen remains unidentified. It was by quantitative 5'-RACE with molecular barcodes that TCR beta libraries were made. TCRdb re-derived calls from the 5' RACE reads in MiXCR, one entry per CDR3 protein. The repertoire has about 310,000 distinct CDR3 sequences, under 25% of them found once; the top ten carry roughly 3.6%. Material for sequencing was blood, either unsorted or a sorted T cell fraction (not recorded which). This TCR derives from a female donor with ankylosing spondylitis or in good health (not recorded which). V usage is TRBV4-2 and J usage is TRBJ2-1; D is possibly TRBD2 (5 bases). CDR3 DNA: TGTGCCAGCAGCCAAGGTGAGGGTGAGCAGTTCTTC. This encodes CASSQGEGEQFF.